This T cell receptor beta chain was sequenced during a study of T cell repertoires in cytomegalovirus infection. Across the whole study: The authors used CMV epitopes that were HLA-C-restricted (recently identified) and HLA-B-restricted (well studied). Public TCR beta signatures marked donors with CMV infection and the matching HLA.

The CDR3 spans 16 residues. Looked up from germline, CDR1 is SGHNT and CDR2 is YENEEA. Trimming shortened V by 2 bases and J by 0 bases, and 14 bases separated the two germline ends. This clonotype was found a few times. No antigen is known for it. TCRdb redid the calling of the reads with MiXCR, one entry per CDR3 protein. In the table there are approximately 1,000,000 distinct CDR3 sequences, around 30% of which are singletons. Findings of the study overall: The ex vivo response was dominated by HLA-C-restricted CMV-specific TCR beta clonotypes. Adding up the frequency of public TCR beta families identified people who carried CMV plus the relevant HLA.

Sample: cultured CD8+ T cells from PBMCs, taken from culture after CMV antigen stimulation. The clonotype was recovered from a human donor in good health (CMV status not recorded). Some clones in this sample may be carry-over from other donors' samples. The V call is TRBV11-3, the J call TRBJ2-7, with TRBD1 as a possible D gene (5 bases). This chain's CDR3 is CASSLPLQESSYEQYV. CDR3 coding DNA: TGTGCCAGCAGCTTACCTTTACAGGAAAGCTCCTACGAGCAGTACGTC.